The sequence of this T cell receptor (beta chain) was determined in a study of T cell responses to AZD1222 COVID-19 vaccine. Sequencing used immunoSEQ multiplex PCR; TCRdb keeps in-frame clones, though not all of them. The repertoire holds more than 80,000 clones, with 80% to 90% as singletons. Trimming pared 0 bases from V and 13 bases from J, leaving 16 bases between. There are 13 residues in the CDR3. Germline values: CDR1 SGHDT, CDR2 YYEEEE. The chain has TRBV5-6 and TRBJ1-2; perhaps TRBD1 as D (6 bases). The sequence was collected from an adult who received the AZD1222 COVID-19 vaccine. The sample here was peripheral blood, taken 28 days after the second AZD1222 dose. The CDR3 DNA is TGTGCCAGCAGCTTGGGTGCGTGGGGGCAGGTCACCTTC. This gives the protein CASSLGAWGQVTF.